This T cell receptor (beta chain) is drawn from a study of control samples from healthy donors and cancer patients. V lost 7 bases and J lost 2; bases outside the gene matches: 10. The CDR3 spans 15 residues. The germline V gene encodes CDR1 MNHEY and CDR2 SVGAGI. Produced via immunoSEQ multiplex PCR; TCRdb's table is partial and in-frame only. The sample comprises over 80,000 clones, 91% of which are singletons, and around a sixth rests with the top ten. The receptor comes from a young man in good health. The specimen sequenced was blood. V is TRBV6-5 and J is TRBJ2-5, with 7 bases lining up with TRBD1. The CDR3 DNA follows: TGTGCCAGCACTTCGAGGGGGCTACCTCAAGAGACCCAGTACTTC. Its translation is CASTSRGLPQETQYF.